Shown below are 18 T cell receptor beta chains from a single sample sequenced in a study of neurological immune-mediated disorders. TCRdb passed the 5' RACE reads through MiXCR, listing each CDR3 protein once. The sample consists of approximately 31,000 distinct CDR3 sequences, about 4.8% of them appearing once. The sequencing input was PBMCs. These receptors all stem from a man younger than 30 in good health.

This clonotype showed up many times. This chain uses TRBV20-1 with TRBJ1-1; D is perhaps TRBD1 (6 bases). The germline V gene has CDR1 DFQATT and CDR2 SNEGSKA (reference sequence). V was shortened by 0 bases and J by 3 bases, with 11 bases between the two germline ends. The CDR3 is 14 amino acids. The CDR3 region has the DNA TGCAGTGCTAGAGATCCCAGGGGACACACTGAAGCTTTCTTT. Its protein product is CSARDPRGHTEAFF.

This clonotype was seen at least ten times. The chain carries TRBV20-1 and TRBJ1-5; 7 bases match TRBD1. V dropped 6 bases and J dropped 5; count of bases not matched to a gene: 10. The CDR3 totals 14 residues. Germline values: CDR1 DFQATT, CDR2 SNEGSKA (reference sequence). The CDR3 region is CSAPTGSGDQPQHF. The DNA of the CDR3 is TGCAGTGCCCCGACAGGGAGCGGGGATCAGCCCCAGCATTTT.

This clonotype was recorded many times. The chain carries TRBV20-1 and TRBJ2-4, with D tentatively TRBD2 (6 bases). The germline V gene has CDR1 DFQATT and CDR2 SNEGSKA (reference sequence). The CDR3 sequence is 14 residues long. V was pared by 3 bases and J by 4 bases, with 13 bases between. CDR3 DNA: TGCAGTGCTAGGCCTAGCGAGGGGAAAAACATTCAGTACTTC. Translation: CSARPSEGKNIQYF.

Ten or more counts support this clonotype. Written as DNA, the CDR3 is TGCGCCAGCCGGGACACCTCCTACAATGAGCAGTTCTTC. Translation: CASRDTSYNEQFF. The gene calls are TRBV5-1 and TRBJ2-1, with a weak D call TRBD1 (6 bases). The CDR3 covers 13 residues. V lost 7 bases to trimming and J lost 0 bases, with 8 bases between them. CDR1 and CDR2 (germline): SGHRS, YFSETQ.

This clonotype was counted ten times or more. The chain joins TRBV20-1 to TRBJ2-1; no clear D. The CDR3 loop spans 16 amino acids. Trimming removed 1 base from V and 0 bases from J, with 13 bases in between. The germline CDR1 and CDR2 sequences are DFQATT and SNEGSKA (reference sequence). The CDR3, as DNA: TGCAGTGCTAGAGTATTGAGTCTCGGCTCCTACAATGAGCAGTTCTTC. Translation: CSARVLSLGSYNEQFF.

This clonotype showed up many times. The rearrangement joins TRBV5-1 to TRBJ1-1; D may be TRBD1 (6 bases). The CDR3 covers 14 residues. CDR1 and CDR2 from the germline V gene are SGHRS and YFSETQ. V gave up 2 bases and J gave up 0 bases, with 8 bases separating them. Here the CDR3 reads CASSFSGVNTEAFF. The DNA of the CDR3 is TGCGCCAGCAGCTTCTCAGGGGTGAACACTGAAGCTTTCTTT.

This clonotype occurred many times. V is TRBV6-5 and J is TRBJ1-1, with D hard to call. The CDR3 is 14 residues long. Germline V gene data show CDR1 as MNHEY and CDR2 as SVGAGI. V was trimmed by 0 bases and J by 1 base, leaving 6 bases between them. CDR3 amino acids: CASSYSVGNTEAFF. CDR3 DNA: TGTGCCAGCAGTTACTCTGTCGGGAACACTGAAGCTTTCTTT.

This clonotype has a count of ten or more. This chain links TRBV6-2 or TRBV6-3 with TRBJ2-7; TRBD1 matches 7 bases. The CDR3 consists of 14 residues. V lost 6 bases and J lost 7; bases outside the gene matches: 12. CDR1 and CDR2 from the germline V gene are MNHEY and SVGEGT. CDR3 protein: CASRTGTAFLEQYF. CDR3 sequence (DNA): TGTGCCAGCAGGACCGGGACAGCCTTTTTGGAGCAGTACTTC.

At least ten counts were recorded for this clonotype. The chain links TRBV5-1 to TRBJ1-2, with 7 bases that match TRBD1. The CDR3 is 16 residues long. Germline-derived CDR1 and CDR2 are SGHRS and YFSETQ. The trim removed 6 bases at V and 3 bases at J, leaving 14 bases unmatched. CDR3 sequence reads: CASTAERAGGDYGYTF. DNA of the CDR3: TGCGCCAGCACTGCCGAACGGGCAGGGGGAGACTATGGCTACACCTTC.

There are a few counts of this clonotype. The chain is built from TRBV9 and TRBJ2-1, with TRBD2 identical over 11 bases. This CDR3 spans 14 amino acids. Germline CDR1 and CDR2: SGDLS and YYNGEE. V dropped 6 bases and J dropped 8; count of bases not matched to a gene: 7. CDR3 coding DNA: TGTGCCAGCACTAGCGGGGGGATCCTAGATGAGCAGTTCTTC. It encodes CASTSGGILDEQFF.

Many counts were recorded for this clonotype. The chain carries TRBV5-1 and TRBJ1-2; TRBD1 aligns across 10 bases. This CDR3 region has 14 residues. V gave up 3 bases and J gave up 2 bases; unmatched junction bases: 1. In germline, CDR1 is SGHRS, CDR2 YFSETQ. CDR3 nucleotide sequence: TGCGCCAGCAGCTCGGGACAGGGGAACTATGGCTACACCTTC. Translating it yields CASSSGQGNYGYTF.

This clonotype was observed many times. The chain combines TRBV19 with TRBJ1-5; D possibly corresponds to TRBD1 (6 bases). The CDR3 runs 12 residues. Germline assignment: CDR1 LNHDA and CDR2 SQIVND (reference sequence). V lost 10 bases to trimming and J lost 5 bases, with 12 bases between them. CDR3 sequence reads: CATSNRDQPQHF. DNA of the CDR3: TGTGCCACCAGCAACAGGGATCAGCCCCAGCATTTT.

Many counts were recorded for this clonotype. This sequence joins TRBV6-2 or TRBV6-3 and TRBJ2-3, with D possibly being TRBD1 (6 bases). Per the germline V gene, CDR1 is MNHEY and CDR2 is SVGEGT. The CDR3 sequence is 14 residues long. V lost 6 bases and J 5 bases, leaving 15 bases between the germline ends. In DNA form, the CDR3 reads TGTGCCAGCAGGGGGACAAGTGGGAGAGATACGCAGTATTTT. It codes for CASRGTSGRDTQYF.

At least ten counts were recorded for this clonotype. The chain joins TRBV3-1 to TRBJ2-1; 12 bases match TRBD2. In germline, CDR1 is LGHDT, CDR2 YNNKEL (reference sequence). This CDR3 is built from 16 residues. The junction had 9 bases not matched to a gene; V was cut back by 3 bases and J by 9 bases. CDR3 bases: TGTGCCAGCAGCCATACTAGCGGGGGGCCGACGGCTGAGCAGTTCTTC. It codes for CASSHTSGGPTAEQFF.

This clonotype was found many times. Possible read error: a much larger clone is one base away. This chain links TRBV7-9 with TRBJ1-5; D not certain. CDR1 is SEHNR and CDR2 is FQNEAQ in the germline V gene (reference sequence). The CDR3 is made up of 12 amino acids. V lost 1 base and J 6 bases, leaving 4 bases between the germline ends. CDR3 coding DNA: TGTGCCAGCAGCTTAGAGGGTCAGCCCCAGCATTTT. Translation: CASSLEGQPQHF.

This clonotype was seen many times. The chain couples TRBV5-1 to TRBJ1-4; D uncertain. This CDR3 region has 12 residues. The germline V gene encodes CDR1 SGHRS and CDR2 YFSETQ. V gave up 0 bases and J gave up 8 bases, with 5 bases separating them. The CDR3 sequence: CASSLASEKLFF. In nucleotides, the CDR3 is TGCGCCAGCAGCTTGGCTTCGGAAAAACTGTTTTTT.

This clonotype was recorded at least ten times. In DNA form, the CDR3 reads TGCGCCAGCAGCTTGACAGGGGACACTGGAAACACCATATATTTT. Its protein product is CASSLTGDTGNTIYF. The chain combines TRBV5-1 with TRBJ1-3, with 7 positions matching TRBD1. The J segment lost 2 bases and the V segment lost 1 base, leaving 3 bases of the junction unmatched. The CDR3 sequence is 15 residues long. Germline assignment: CDR1 SGHRS and CDR2 YFSETQ. The entire variable domain, with the rest obtained from reference TRBV5-1 and TRBJ1-3, is as follows: KAGVTQTPRYLIKTRGQQVTLSCSPISGHRSVSWYQQTPGQGLQFLFEYFSETQRNKGNFPGRFSGRQFSNSRSEMNVSTLELGDSALYLCASSLTGDTGNTIYFGEGSWLTVV.

This clonotype was seen many times. The chain uses TRBV5-1 and TRBJ1-1, with a weak D call TRBD1 (5 bases). Germline CDR1 reads SGHRS; CDR2 reads YFSETQ. Trimming shortened V by 0 bases and J by 1 base, and 16 bases separated the two germline ends. This CDR3 contains 17 residues. CDR3 DNA: TGCGCCAGCAGCTTGGCGGGATTCCTGGGGGGGAACACTGAAGCTTTCTTT. Translated: CASSLAGFLGGNTEAFF.